These T cell receptor beta chains were read from a single sample in a study of Graves' ophthalmopathy and Graves' hyperthyroidism. From the multiplex PCR reads, TCRdb called clonotypes with MiXCR, one entry per CDR3 protein. The data show roughly 400,000 distinct CDR3 sequences, approximately 15% seen once. Sequenced material: peripheral blood. These receptors were collected from a woman under 30 with stable Graves' hyperthyroidism. CDR3s include the opening cysteine and the closing phenylalanine or tryptophan. Fields, in order: V gene, J gene, clone size, D gene, CDR3 DNA, CDR3 protein. The D gene is left open where the match is weak. Part of the rows lack a size; the others show once, few, many or a class for expanded clones.

V: TRBV19; J: TRBJ2-5; size: .; D: TRBD2; DNA: TGTGCCAGTAGTATCGGGGGGGCGGGAGGAGAGACCCAGTACTTC; CDR3: CASSIGGAGGETQYF
V: TRBV15; J: TRBJ1-1; size: many; D: .; DNA: TGTGCCACCAGCAGAGCCAACCTCAGGGGAGAAGCTTTCTTT; CDR3: CATSRANLRGEAFF
V: TRBV12-3/TRBV12-4; J: TRBJ1-1; size: many; D: .; DNA: TGTGCCAGCAGTCCCACGACGGGGCTAAACACTGAAGCTTTCTTT; CDR3: CASSPTTGLNTEAFF
V: TRBV14; J: TRBJ1-2; size: many; D: .; DNA: TGTGCCAGCAGCCAAACAAGGCATGGCTACACCTTC; CDR3: CASSQTRHGYTF
V: TRBV19; J: TRBJ1-5; size: many; D: TRBD1; DNA: TGTGCCAGTAGTATACCGACAGGGAATCAGCCCCAGCATTTT; CDR3: CASSIPTGNQPQHF
V: TRBV30; J: TRBJ2-5; size: .; D: .; DNA: TGTGCCTGGAGTGTAATGGGAGAGACCCAGTACTTC; CDR3: CAWSVMGETQYF
V: TRBV6-2/TRBV6-3; J: TRBJ1-2; size: many; D: .; DNA: TGTGCCAGCGTCGCCGGTCCGAACTATGGCTACACCTTC; CDR3: CASVAGPNYGYTF
V: TRBV12-3/TRBV12-4; J: TRBJ1-3; size: many; D: TRBD1; DNA: TGTGCCAGCAGGTTGACAGGGTCGGACACCATATATTTT; CDR3: CASRLTGSDTIYF
V: TRBV20-1; J: TRBJ1-5; size: many; D: .; DNA: TGCAGTGCTAGCGCGACCGAGAATAGCAATCAGCCCCAGCATTTT; CDR3: CSASATENSNQPQHF
V: TRBV6-5; J: TRBJ1-2; size: .; D: TRBD1; DNA: TGTGCCAGCAGTTACACAGGGGGGAACTATGGCTACACCTTC; CDR3: CASSYTGGNYGYTF
V: TRBV3-1; J: TRBJ1-2; size: .; D: TRBD1; DNA: TGTGCCAGCAGCCAAGGCTACGGGACAGAGAGAAACTATGGCTACACCTTC; CDR3: CASSQGYGTERNYGYTF
V: TRBV6-1; J: TRBJ2-2; size: .; D: .; DNA: TGTGCCAGCACAATAAGGTTCCTGAACACCGGGGAGCTGTTTTTT; CDR3: CASTIRFLNTGELFF
V: TRBV10-1; J: TRBJ2-2; size: many; D: .; DNA: TGCGCCAGCAGTGAATTCGGCACCGGGGAGCTGTTTTTT; CDR3: CASSEFGTGELFF
V: TRBV6-2/TRBV6-3; J: TRBJ1-1; size: many; D: .; DNA: TGTGCCAGCAGTAGTGGGGGGGTCCTGAACACTGAAGCTTTCTTT; CDR3: CASSSGGVLNTEAFF
V: TRBV12-3/TRBV12-4; J: TRBJ1-2; size: many; D: TRBD1; DNA: TGTGCCAGCAGCCGGACAGGGCAAATTAGTAGCAACTGTGGCTACACCTTC; CDR3: CASSRTGQISSNCGYTF
V: TRBV7-9; J: TRBJ2-5; size: many; D: TRBD1; DNA: TGTGCCAGCAGCCCAGGGGGCTTAGGAGAGACCCAGTACTTC; CDR3: CASSPGGLGETQYF
V: TRBV27; J: TRBJ2-7; size: many; D: TRBD1; DNA: TGTGCCAGCAGTTCAGTCGGGACAGGGGCCCACGAGCAGTACTTC; CDR3: CASSSVGTGAHEQYF
V: TRBV2; J: TRBJ1-1; size: many; D: .; DNA: TGTGCCAGCAGTAAGAGACCGAGTAGGTTGGACACTGAAGCTTTCTTT; CDR3: CASSKRPSRLDTEAFF
V: TRBV6-1; J: TRBJ1-2; size: many; D: .; DNA: TGTGCCAGCAGTATCCAAGGGGGCTACACCTTC; CDR3: CASSIQGGYTF
V: TRBV10-3; J: TRBJ2-4; size: .; D: TRBD1; DNA: TGTGCCATCAGTAGGACAGGGGACAGGAACATTAAGTACTTC; CDR3: CAISRTGDRNIKYF
V: TRBV6-1; J: TRBJ2-7; size: many; D: TRBD2; DNA: TGTGCCAGCAGTGAAGCAGGGCGGGGGGGCCGGTACGAGCAGTACTTC; CDR3: CASSEAGRGGRYEQYF
V: TRBV18; J: TRBJ2-5; size: many; D: .; DNA: TGTGCCAGCTCAGGATCCCCGGAGGAGACCCAGTACTTC; CDR3: CASSGSPEETQYF
V: TRBV7-2; J: TRBJ2-7; size: .; D: .; DNA: TGTGCCAGCAGCCCGAACGTCGGCTCCTACGAGCAGTACTTC; CDR3: CASSPNVGSYEQYF
V: TRBV10-2; J: TRBJ1-2; size: many; D: .; DNA: TGCGCCAGCAGTGAGAGGTGGGGGCATGGCTACACCTTC; CDR3: CASSERWGHGYTF
V: TRBV15; J: TRBJ1-1; size: many; D: TRBD1; DNA: TGTGCCACCAGCACCAGGGGGCTGGTGACTGAAGCTTTCTTT; CDR3: CATSTRGLVTEAFF
V: TRBV7-2; J: TRBJ1-2; size: many; D: TRBD1; DNA: TGTGCCAGCAGCTTAACCCCAGGGGGGAACTATGGCTACACCTTC; CDR3: CASSLTPGGNYGYTF
V: TRBV11-2; J: TRBJ1-5; size: many; D: .; DNA: TGTGCCAGCAGCAAGACGGACAGCCTTTTCTATAGCAATCAGCCCCAGCATTTT; CDR3: CASSKTDSLFYSNQPQHF
V: TRBV20-1; J: TRBJ2-7; size: many; D: .; DNA: TGCAGTGCTAATAGGGGAAACTACGAGCAGTACTTC; CDR3: CSANRGNYEQYF
V: TRBV10-3; J: TRBJ2-7; size: many; D: .; DNA: TGTGCCATCAGTGAGGGAACAGTTTACGAGCAGTACTTC; CDR3: CAISEGTVYEQYF
V: TRBV19; J: TRBJ1-5; size: many; D: .; DNA: TGTGCCAGTAGTATTCGGCTATGGATTCGGGGCAATCAGCCCCAGCATTTT; CDR3: CASSIRLWIRGNQPQHF
V: TRBV29-1; J: TRBJ1-1; size: many; D: TRBD1; DNA: TGCAGCGTGAAGGACAGGATGAACACTGAAGCTTTCTTT; CDR3: CSVKDRMNTEAFF
V: TRBV12-3/TRBV12-4; J: TRBJ2-5; size: .; D: .; DNA: TGTGCCAGCAGTTTCCTTCGGGTGGAGACCCAGTACTTC; CDR3: CASSFLRVETQYF
V: TRBV29-1; J: TRBJ1-2; size: many; D: TRBD1; DNA: TGCAGCGTTGCCGGACAGGGCTATGGCTACACCTTC; CDR3: CSVAGQGYGYTF
V: TRBV28; J: TRBJ1-6; size: .; D: TRBD1; DNA: TGTGCCAGCAGTTCGATGACAGGGGGCTCCTATAATTCACCCCTCCACTTT; CDR3: CASSSMTGGSYNSPLHF
V: TRBV6-1; J: TRBJ2-6; size: many; D: TRBD1; DNA: TGTGCCAGCAGTGAAATTGTGGGGACAGGGTTCTCTGGGGCCAACGTCCTGACTTTC; CDR3: CASSEIVGTGFSGANVLTF
V: TRBV6-2/TRBV6-3; J: TRBJ2-7; size: many; D: .; DNA: TGTGCCAGCAGTTACGATGTGGGTTACGAGCAGTACTTC; CDR3: CASSYDVGYEQYF
V: TRBV5-1; J: TRBJ2-7; size: few; D: .; DNA: TGCGCCAGCAGCTTGGGGGGACCGACTTTCTCCTACGAGCAGTACTTC; CDR3: CASSLGGPTFSYEQYF
V: TRBV10-2; J: TRBJ1-1; size: many; D: .; DNA: TGCGCCAGCAGTCTTTTATCGGACACCGCTGAAGCTTTCTTT; CDR3: CASSLLSDTAEAFF
V: TRBV20-1; J: TRBJ2-7; size: many; D: .; DNA: TGCAGTGCTACCCATTCCGTCCAGACCTACGAGCAGTACTTC; CDR3: CSATHSVQTYEQYF
V: TRBV7-6; J: TRBJ2-2; size: few; D: TRBD2; DNA: TGTGCCAGCAGCTTCTCCAGCGGGGACTCCGGGGAGCTGTTTTTT; CDR3: CASSFSSGDSGELFF